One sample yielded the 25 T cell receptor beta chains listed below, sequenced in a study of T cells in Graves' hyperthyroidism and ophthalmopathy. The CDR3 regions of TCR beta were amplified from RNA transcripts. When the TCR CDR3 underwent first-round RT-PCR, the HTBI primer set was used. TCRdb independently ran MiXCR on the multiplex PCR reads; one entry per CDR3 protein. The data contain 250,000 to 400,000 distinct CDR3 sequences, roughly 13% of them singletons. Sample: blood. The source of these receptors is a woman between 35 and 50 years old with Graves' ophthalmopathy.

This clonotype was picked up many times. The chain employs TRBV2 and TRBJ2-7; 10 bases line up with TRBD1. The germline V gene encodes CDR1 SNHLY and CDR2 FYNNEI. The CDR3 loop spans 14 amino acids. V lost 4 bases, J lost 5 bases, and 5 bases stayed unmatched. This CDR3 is CASSADRGRNEQYF. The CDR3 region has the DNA TGTGCCAGCAGTGCGGACAGGGGGAGGAACGAGCAGTACTTC.

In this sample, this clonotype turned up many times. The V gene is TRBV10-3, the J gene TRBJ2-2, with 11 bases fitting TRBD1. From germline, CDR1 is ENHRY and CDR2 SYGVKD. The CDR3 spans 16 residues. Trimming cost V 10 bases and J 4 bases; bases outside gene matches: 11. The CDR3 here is CASSRAGTGGTGELFF. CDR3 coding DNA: TGTGCCAGTAGTCGCGCCGGGACAGGGGGCACCGGGGAGCTGTTTTTT.

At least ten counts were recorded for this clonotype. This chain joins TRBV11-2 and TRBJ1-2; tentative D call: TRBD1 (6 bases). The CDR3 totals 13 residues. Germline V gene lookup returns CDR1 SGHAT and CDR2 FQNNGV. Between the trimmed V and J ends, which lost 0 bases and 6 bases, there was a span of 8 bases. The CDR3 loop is CASSLDPGDGYTF. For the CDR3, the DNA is TGTGCCAGCAGCTTAGATCCAGGGGATGGCTACACCTTC.

The CDR3 region is CASSGRGVSGANVLTF. DNA for the CDR3: TGTGCCAGCAGCGGAAGGGGGGTCTCTGGGGCCAACGTCCTGACTTTC. This rearrangement joins TRBV7-9 to TRBJ2-6; the D gene could be TRBD1 or TRBD2 (6 bases each). CDR1 is SEHNR, CDR2 FQNEAQ, per germline (reference sequence). The CDR3 sequence is 16 residues long. With 5 bases removed from V and 0 bases from J, the gap between germline ends came to 11 bases.

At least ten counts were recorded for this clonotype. The DNA of the CDR3 is TGTGCCACACAGGGGGGTTACGAGCAGTACTTC. Its protein product is CATQGGYEQYF. The gene calls are TRBV28 and TRBJ2-7, with 8 bases aligning to TRBD1. Germline CDR1 MDHEN, CDR2 SYDVKM. The CDR3 loop spans 11 amino acids. J gave up 4 bases and V 10 bases, and 3 bases lay outside the gene matches.

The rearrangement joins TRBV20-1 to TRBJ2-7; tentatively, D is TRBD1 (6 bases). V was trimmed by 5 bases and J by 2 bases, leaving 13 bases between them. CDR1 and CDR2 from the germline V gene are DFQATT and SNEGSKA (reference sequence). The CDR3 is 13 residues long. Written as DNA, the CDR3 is TGCAGTGCTCCCCGGCCAGGGGCCTACGAGCAGTACTTC. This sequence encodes CSAPRPGAYEQYF.

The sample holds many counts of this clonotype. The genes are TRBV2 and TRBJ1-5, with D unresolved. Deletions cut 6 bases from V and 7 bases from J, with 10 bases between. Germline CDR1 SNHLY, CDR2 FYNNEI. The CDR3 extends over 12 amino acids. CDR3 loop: CASRKIGQPQHF. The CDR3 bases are TGTGCCAGCAGGAAAATCGGGCAGCCCCAGCATTTT.

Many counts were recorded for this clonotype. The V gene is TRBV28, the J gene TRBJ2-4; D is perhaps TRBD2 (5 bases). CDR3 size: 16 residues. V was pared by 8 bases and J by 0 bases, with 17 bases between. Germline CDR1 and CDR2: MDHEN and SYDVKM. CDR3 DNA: TGTGCCAGCCGGACTGCCGTACCTACAGCCAAAAACATTCAGTACTTC. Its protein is CASRTAVPTAKNIQYF.

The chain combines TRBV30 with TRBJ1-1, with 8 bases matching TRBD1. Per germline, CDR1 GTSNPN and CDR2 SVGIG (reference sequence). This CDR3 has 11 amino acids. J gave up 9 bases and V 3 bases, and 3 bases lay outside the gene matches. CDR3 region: CAWRRQGKAFF. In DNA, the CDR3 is TGTGCCTGGAGGAGACAGGGGAAAGCTTTCTTT.

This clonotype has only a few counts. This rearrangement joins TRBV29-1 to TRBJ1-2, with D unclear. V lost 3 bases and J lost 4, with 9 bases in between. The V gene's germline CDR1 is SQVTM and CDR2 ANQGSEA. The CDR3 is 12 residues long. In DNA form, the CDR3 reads TGCAGCGTTGATCTGGGCAGCTATGGCTACACCTTC. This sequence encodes CSVDLGSYGYTF.

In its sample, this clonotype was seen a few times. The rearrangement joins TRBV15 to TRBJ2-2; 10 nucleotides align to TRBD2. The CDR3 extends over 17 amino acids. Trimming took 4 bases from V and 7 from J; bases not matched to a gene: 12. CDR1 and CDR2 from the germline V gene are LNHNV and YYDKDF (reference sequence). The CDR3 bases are TGTGCCACCAGCAAATTTAGCGGGAGGATACCCGTCGGGGAGCTGTTTTTT. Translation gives CATSKFSGRIPVGELFF.

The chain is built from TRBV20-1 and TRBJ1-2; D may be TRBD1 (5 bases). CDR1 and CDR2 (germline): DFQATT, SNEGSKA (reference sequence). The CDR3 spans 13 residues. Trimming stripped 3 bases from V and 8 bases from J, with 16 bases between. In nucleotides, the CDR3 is TGCAGTGCTAGTCTCCGGGACGAGGGAGGCTACACCTTC. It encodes CSASLRDEGGYTF.

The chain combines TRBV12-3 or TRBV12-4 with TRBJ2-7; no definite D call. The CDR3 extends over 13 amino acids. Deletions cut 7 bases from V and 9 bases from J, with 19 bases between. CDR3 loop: CASTLHGTDGQYF. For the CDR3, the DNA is TGTGCCAGCACTCTCCACGGCACGGATGGGCAGTACTTC.

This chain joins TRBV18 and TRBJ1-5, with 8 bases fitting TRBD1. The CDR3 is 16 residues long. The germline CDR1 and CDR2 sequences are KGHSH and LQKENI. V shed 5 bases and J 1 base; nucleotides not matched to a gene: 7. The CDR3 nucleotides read TGTGCCAGCTCATCGCAGGGGGCTCAGAGCAATCAGCCCCAGCATTTT. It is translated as CASSSQGAQSNQPQHF.

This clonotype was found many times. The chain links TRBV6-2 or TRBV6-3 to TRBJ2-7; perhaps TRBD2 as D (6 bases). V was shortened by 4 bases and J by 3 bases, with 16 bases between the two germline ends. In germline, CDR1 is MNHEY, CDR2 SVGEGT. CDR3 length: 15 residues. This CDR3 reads CASSSPGLSYYEQYF. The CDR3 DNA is TGTGCCAGCAGTTCCCCCGGACTATCTTACTACGAGCAGTACTTC.

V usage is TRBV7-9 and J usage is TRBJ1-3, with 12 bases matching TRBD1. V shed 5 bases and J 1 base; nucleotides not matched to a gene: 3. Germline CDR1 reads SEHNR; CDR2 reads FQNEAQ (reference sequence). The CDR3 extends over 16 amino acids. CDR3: CASSPGQGASGNTIYF. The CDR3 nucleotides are TGTGCCAGCAGCCCGGGACAGGGGGCTTCTGGAAACACCATATATTTT.

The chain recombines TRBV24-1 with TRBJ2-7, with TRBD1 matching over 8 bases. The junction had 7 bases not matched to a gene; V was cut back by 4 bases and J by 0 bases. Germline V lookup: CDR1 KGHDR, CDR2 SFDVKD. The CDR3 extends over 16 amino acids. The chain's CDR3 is CATSDPRQGASYEQYF. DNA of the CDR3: TGTGCCACCAGTGACCCTAGGCAGGGGGCCTCCTACGAGCAGTACTTC.

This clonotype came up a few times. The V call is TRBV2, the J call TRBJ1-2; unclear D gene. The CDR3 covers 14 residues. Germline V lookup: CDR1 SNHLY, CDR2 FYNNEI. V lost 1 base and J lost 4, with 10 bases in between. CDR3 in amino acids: CASSEGAAVYGYTF. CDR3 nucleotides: TGTGCCAGCAGTGAAGGGGCGGCGGTCTATGGCTACACCTTC.

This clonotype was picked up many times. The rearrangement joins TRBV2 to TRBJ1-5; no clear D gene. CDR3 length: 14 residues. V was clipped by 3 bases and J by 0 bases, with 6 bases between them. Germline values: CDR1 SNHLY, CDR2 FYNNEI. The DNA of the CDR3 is TGTGCCAGCAGTGACTCAGGTAGCAATCAGCCCCAGCATTTT. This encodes CASSDSGSNQPQHF.

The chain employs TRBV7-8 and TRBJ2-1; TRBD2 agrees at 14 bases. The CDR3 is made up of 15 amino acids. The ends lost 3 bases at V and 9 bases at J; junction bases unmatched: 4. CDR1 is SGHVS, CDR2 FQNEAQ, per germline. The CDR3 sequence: CASSFGTSGGIEQFF. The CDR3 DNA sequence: TGTGCCAGCAGCTTTGGGACTAGCGGGGGCATTGAGCAGTTCTTC.

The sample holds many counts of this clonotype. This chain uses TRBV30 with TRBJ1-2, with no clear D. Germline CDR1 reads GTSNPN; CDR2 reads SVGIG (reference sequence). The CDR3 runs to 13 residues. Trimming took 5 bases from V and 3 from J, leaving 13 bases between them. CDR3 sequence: CAWRREVDYGYTF. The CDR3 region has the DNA TGTGCCTGGCGGAGGGAAGTGGACTATGGCTACACCTTC.

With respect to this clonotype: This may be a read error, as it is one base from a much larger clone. The chain's CDR3 is CASSTPRTGFSGNTIYF. DNA of the CDR3: TGTGCCAGCAGCACGCCTCGGACAGGTTTCTCTGGAAACACCATATATTTT. The chain carries TRBV5-6 and TRBJ1-3; 7 bases agree with TRBD1. Germline loops: CDR1 SGHDT, CDR2 YYEEEE. V shed 4 bases and J 0 bases; nucleotides not matched to a gene: 10. CDR3 length equals 17 residues.

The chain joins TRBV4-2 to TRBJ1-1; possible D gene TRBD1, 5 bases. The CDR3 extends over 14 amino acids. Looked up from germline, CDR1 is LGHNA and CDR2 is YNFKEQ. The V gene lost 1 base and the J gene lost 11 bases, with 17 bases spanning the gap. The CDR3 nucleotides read TGTGCCAGCAGCCAAGGCTCGGGGCAGGGCGTTGCTTTCTTT. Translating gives CASSQGSGQGVAFF.

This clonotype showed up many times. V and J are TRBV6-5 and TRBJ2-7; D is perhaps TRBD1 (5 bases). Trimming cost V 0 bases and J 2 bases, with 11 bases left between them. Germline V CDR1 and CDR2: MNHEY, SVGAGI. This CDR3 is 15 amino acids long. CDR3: CASSYSQGSTYEQYF. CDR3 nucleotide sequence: TGTGCCAGCAGTTACTCGCAGGGTAGTACCTACGAGCAGTACTTC.

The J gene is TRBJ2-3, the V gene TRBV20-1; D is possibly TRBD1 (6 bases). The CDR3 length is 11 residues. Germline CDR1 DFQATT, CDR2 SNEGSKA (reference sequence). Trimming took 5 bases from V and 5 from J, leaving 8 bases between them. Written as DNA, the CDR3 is TGCAGTGCTCAGGGGCAAGATACGCAGTATTTT. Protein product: CSAQGQDTQYF.